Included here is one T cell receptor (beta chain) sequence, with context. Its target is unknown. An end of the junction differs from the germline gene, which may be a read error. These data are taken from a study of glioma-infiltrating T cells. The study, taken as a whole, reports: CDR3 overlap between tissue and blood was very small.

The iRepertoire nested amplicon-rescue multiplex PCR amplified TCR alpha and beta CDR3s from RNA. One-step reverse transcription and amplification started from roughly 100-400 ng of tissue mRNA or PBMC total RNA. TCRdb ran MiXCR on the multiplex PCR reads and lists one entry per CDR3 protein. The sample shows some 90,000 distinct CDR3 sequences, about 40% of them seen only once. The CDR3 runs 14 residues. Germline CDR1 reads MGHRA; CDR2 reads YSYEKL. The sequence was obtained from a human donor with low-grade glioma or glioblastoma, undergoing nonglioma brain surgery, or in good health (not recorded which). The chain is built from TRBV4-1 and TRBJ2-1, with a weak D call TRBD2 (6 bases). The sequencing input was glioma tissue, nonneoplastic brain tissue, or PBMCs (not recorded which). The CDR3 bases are TGCGCCAGAAGCCAAGAGGGAGGATACCCTGAGCAGGTCTTC. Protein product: CARSQEGGYPEQVF.